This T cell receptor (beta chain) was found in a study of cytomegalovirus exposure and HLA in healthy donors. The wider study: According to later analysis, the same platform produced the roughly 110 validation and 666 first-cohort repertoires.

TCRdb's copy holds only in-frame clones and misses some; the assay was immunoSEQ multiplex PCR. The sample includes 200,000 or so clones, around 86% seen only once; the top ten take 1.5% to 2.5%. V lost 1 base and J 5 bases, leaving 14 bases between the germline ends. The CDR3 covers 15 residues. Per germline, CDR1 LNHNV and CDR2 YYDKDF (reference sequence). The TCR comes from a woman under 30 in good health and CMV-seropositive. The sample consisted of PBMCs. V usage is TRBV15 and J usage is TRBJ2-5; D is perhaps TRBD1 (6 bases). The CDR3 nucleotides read TGTGCCACCAGCAGAGGCCTACAGGGTAGGGAGACCCAGTACTTC. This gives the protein CATSRGLQGRETQYF.